The clone carrying this TCR beta chain was counted ten times or more. This specimen comes from a study of T cells in Graves' hyperthyroidism and ophthalmopathy. Germline CDR1 and CDR2: GTSNPN and SVGIG (reference sequence). The CDR3 sequence is 15 residues long. The V end lost 2 bases, the J end lost 7 bases, and 21 bases lay between the germline ends. Amplified TCR beta CDR3 regions came from RNA transcripts. First-round RT-PCR targeting the TCR CDR3 was performed with the HTBI primer set. TCRdb itself ran the multiplex PCR reads through MiXCR, one entry per CDR3 protein. Among 500,000 to 650,000 distinct CDR3 sequences listed, about 15% were seen once. The study left out patients who had uncontrolled infection, other autoimmune disease, pregnancy or lactation. An approximately 10 ml volume of fresh peripheral blood provided the PBMCs.

The sequence was collected from a woman between 40 and 55 years old with Graves' hyperthyroidism. This chain joins TRBV30 and TRBJ2-7; the D gene is possibly TRBD1 (6 bases). The source material was blood. CDR3 protein: CAWSTGQPHPNEQYF. The CDR3 DNA is TGTGCCTGGAGTACCGGACAGCCCCATCCTAATGAGCAGTACTTC.